This T cell receptor beta chain was sequenced for a study of blood T cells in healthy people across ages. Regarding the study as a whole: In older individuals, TCR beta diversity per million T cells was lower, falling roughly linearly with age. Considered underestimates were the diversity estimates obtained from one million T cells. Diversity was higher, and naive CD4+ cells more numerous, in long-lived donors than in aged donors.

Alongside a J-beta primer mix, a sample-barcoded 5' primer served in a second PCR lasting roughly 6 to 12 cycles. TCRdb re-analysed the 5' RACE reads in MiXCR, keeping a single row per CDR3 protein. The sample contains roughly 800,000 distinct CDR3 sequences, roughly 64% of which appear only once. CDR1 and CDR2 (germline): DFQATT, SNEGSKA (reference sequence). V was trimmed by 6 bases and J by 8 bases, leaving 22 bases between them. This CDR3 comprises 14 residues. With respect to this clonotype: What it recognizes is unknown.

Sequenced: blood. The receptor comes from a man aged 25-45 years in good health. The rearrangement joins TRBV20-1 to TRBJ1-2, with unresolved D. The CDR3 sequence is CSATTARPREGYTF. The CDR3 bases are TGCAGTGCCACCACGGCACGGCCCCGGGAAGGCTACACCTTC.